This T cell receptor (beta chain) was documented in a study of shared clonotypes between healthy human individuals. Positive CCR7 selection of CD45RO-negative cells yielded the naive CD8 cells, and terminally differentiated effector memory CD45RA+ cells were excluded. Only in-frame clones appear in the TCRdb table, and some are missing; sequencing was by immunoSEQ multiplex PCR. The sample has 800,000 or so clones, approximately 96% seen once; the top ten hold under 0.25%. J was trimmed by 4 bases and V by 4 bases; bases with no gene match: 5. Per germline, CDR1 LNHDA and CDR2 SQIVND (reference sequence). The CDR3 length is 15 residues.

The chain combines TRBV19 with TRBJ2-1, with 9 positions matching TRBD2. The TCR was taken from a man aged 25 to 40 in good health. Sequencing input: naive CD8+ T cells sorted from blood. The DNA of the CDR3 is TGTGCCAGTAGTAGTAGCGGGAGTGGTTACAATGAGCAGTTCTTC. Its translation is CASSSSGSGYNEQFF.